These 5 T cell receptor beta chains were sequenced from one sample in a study of blood T cell repertoires in COVID-19. The data were produced by immunoSEQ multiplex PCR, yet TCRdb's version contains in-frame clones alone and is incomplete. The repertoire includes 450,000 to 500,000 clones, about 88% of them detected once, and 8% to 9.5% sits in the top ten. The specimen sequenced was PBMCs or T cells enriched from blood (not recorded which). All receptors derive from a woman aged 60-75 years who had recovered from COVID-19.

V is TRBV11-3 and J is TRBJ2-7; D remains unclear. The V end lost 3 bases, the J end lost 7 bases, and 13 bases lay between the germline ends. Germline lookup yields CDR1 SGHNT and CDR2 YENEEA. The CDR3 length is 13 residues. CDR3 in amino acids: CASSFTGFGEQYF. The CDR3 DNA follows: TGTGCCAGCAGCTTTACCGGATTCGGGGAGCAGTACTTC. Based on the CDR3 plus reference TRBV11-3 and TRBJ2-7, the full variable domain is EAGVVQSPRYKIIEKKQPVAFWCNPISGHNTLYWYLQNLGQGPELLIRYENEEAVDDSQLPKDRFSAERLKGVDSTLKIQPAELGDSAVYLCASSFTGFGEQYFGPGTRLTVT.

The V call is TRBV4-1, the J call TRBJ2-1; TRBD2 might be the D (5 bases). The CDR3 is made up of 13 amino acids. Germline CDR1 reads MGHRA; CDR2 reads YSYEKL. Trimming stripped 3 bases from V and 9 bases from J, with 12 bases between. The CDR3 protein is CASSQGGLGEQFF. In DNA form, the CDR3 reads TGCGCCAGCAGCCAGGGCGGACTGGGTGAGCAGTTCTTC.

The chain carries TRBV6-5 and TRBJ1-5, with 8 bases that match TRBD1. CDR3 size: 14 residues. Looked up from germline, CDR1 is MNHEY and CDR2 is SVGAGI. V lost 6 bases and J lost 5; bases outside the gene matches: 6. Here the CDR3 DNA reads TGTGCCAGCAGCCGGGCAGGGGGCGATCAGCCCCAGCATTTT. Amino acid sequence: CASSRAGGDQPQHF.

The chain has TRBV6-5 and TRBJ1-1; TRBD1 is a possible D gene (5 bases). The germline V gene has CDR1 MNHEY and CDR2 SVGAGI. The CDR3 contains 13 residues. V dropped 6 bases and J dropped 6 bases, with 14 bases sitting between them. CDR3 DNA: TGTGCCAGCAGCCTCTCGGGACTGGCTGAAGCTTTCTTT. Protein sequence: CASSLSGLAEAFF.

The chain is built from TRBV9 and TRBJ2-3; 11 bases are a match to TRBD2. This CDR3 is 16 amino acids long. The ends lost 2 bases at V and 3 bases at J; junction bases unmatched: 5. The germline CDR1 and CDR2 sequences are SGDLS and YYNGEE. The CDR3 here is CASSVLAGGGTDTQYF. Here the CDR3 DNA reads TGTGCCAGCAGCGTCCTAGCGGGGGGCGGGACAGATACGCAGTATTTT.